This passage covers 12 T cell receptor beta chains from one sample sequenced in a study of tumor and adjacent non-tumor tissue in lung cancer. Three rounds of nested PCR, following a modified ARM-PCR protocol, produced the TCRbeta library. TCRdb called the multiplex PCR reads again in MiXCR, with one record for every CDR3 protein. In the table there are 85,000 to 130,000 distinct CDR3 sequences, approximately 65% of which are singletons. This sample's RNA came from whole unsorted tissue. More than 3 cm separated this lung sample from the edge of the tumor. The sequenced sample consisted of distant non-tumor lung tissue. All receptors come from a man aged 30 to 45 with non-small cell lung cancer.

Of note for this clonotype: The junction and the germline gene differ at one end; a read error may be behind it. The chain couples TRBV6-5 to TRBJ2-2; D gene ambiguous. The CDR3 is made up of 12 amino acids. CDR1 MNHEY and CDR2 SVGAGI come from the germline V gene. CDR3 sequence (DNA): TGCGCCAGCAGTTACCCGTTCGGGGAGCTGTTTTTT. Protein: CASSYPFGELFF.

J is TRBJ2-7 and V is TRBV11-2; D could derive from TRBD1 or TRBD2 (6 bases each). The CDR3 consists of 15 residues. Germline lookup yields CDR1 SGHAT and CDR2 FQNNGV. V lost 5 bases and J 8 bases, leaving 22 bases between the germline ends. Here the CDR3 DNA reads TGTGCCAGCAGCCGGAGTGGGGGGCCAGCGGTCCAGCAGTACTTC. This sequence encodes CASSRSGGPAVQQYF.

The chain couples TRBV20-1 to TRBJ2-1; D could derive from TRBD1 or TRBD2 (7 bases each). Germline CDR1 is DFQATT and CDR2 is SNEGSKA (reference sequence). The CDR3 extends over 13 amino acids. In DNA form, the CDR3 reads TGCATTGCGCCAGGGGGGGAGAACAGTGAGCAGTTCTTC. Protein product: CIAPGGENSEQFF.

This clonotype is a singleton in its sample. The junction shows a germline mismatch at one end, possibly a read error. The chain joins TRBV7-9 to TRBJ1-4, with D hard to call. The germline gives CDR1 SEHNR, CDR2 FQNEAQ (reference sequence). This CDR3 has 13 amino acids. CDR3 sequence (DNA): TGTACCAGCAGCTTAACGACGACTGAAAAACTGTTTTTT. This codes for CTSSLTTTEKLFF.

This rearrangement joins TRBV20-1 to TRBJ1-5; tentative D call: TRBD1 (6 bases). V lost 0 bases and J 3 bases, leaving 12 bases between the germline ends. The CDR3 has 15 residues. Germline-derived CDR1 and CDR2 are DFQATT and SNEGSKA (reference sequence). The CDR3 DNA follows: TGCAGTGCTAGAGATTGGAGGGGGTACAATCAGCCCCAGCATTTT. Its protein product is CSARDWRGYNQPQHF.

This clonotype has just a few counts. The rearrangement links TRBV2 to TRBJ1-5; no clear D gene. Trimming removed 2 bases at V and 9 bases at J, with 11 bases between. Germline V lookup: CDR1 SNHLY, CDR2 FYNNEI. The CDR3 is 13 residues long. The CDR3 reads CASSENLGWPQHF. The CDR3 nucleotides read TGTGCCAGCAGTGAAAATCTTGGGTGGCCCCAGCATTTT.

The chain is built from TRBV7-9 and TRBJ1-4; D call uncertain. V dropped 5 bases and J dropped 7 bases, with 20 bases sitting between them. This CDR3 is built from 16 residues. Germline V gene sequence: CDR1 SEHNR, CDR2 FQNEAQ (reference sequence). The CDR3 DNA is TGTGCCAGCAGCCATACTCAAGGGTATGGTCCTGAAAAACTGTTTTTT. Translation: CASSHTQGYGPEKLFF.

Worth noting for this clonotype: The germline gene is not matched at one end of the junction; a read error may be the cause. The chain recombines TRBV29-1 with TRBJ2-5; D is ambiguous. The length of the CDR3 is 10 residues. The germline V gene encodes CDR1 SQVTM and CDR2 ANQGSEA. This CDR3 reads CSVDHETQYF. The CDR3 DNA follows: TGCAGCGTTGACCACGAGACCCAATACTTC.

The chain is built from TRBV10-3 and TRBJ2-1, with TRBD2 identical over 9 bases. CDR1 is ENHRY and CDR2 is SYGVKD in the germline V gene. This CDR3 region has 18 residues. V was clipped by 4 bases and J by 7 bases; unmatched bases: 17. The CDR3 DNA reads as TGTGCCATCAGTGGCCCCCTACTTTCTAGCGGGGAGGCAAATGAGCAGTTCTTC. This encodes CAISGPLLSSGEANEQFF.

The chain couples TRBV29-1 to TRBJ1-1; D is undetermined. The CDR3 runs 14 residues. Germline V gives CDR1 SQVTM, CDR2 ANQGSEA. CDR3 nucleotides: TGCAGGCCCCGGACGGGCTGGCGAAACACTGAAGCTTTCTTT. It specifies CRPRTGWRNTEAFF.

The chain combines TRBV7-9 with TRBJ2-7; 11 bases are a match to TRBD2. Trimming at V came to 5 bases and at J to 3 bases, leaving 6 bases not matched to a gene. The CDR3 covers 15 residues. Germline CDR1 reads SEHNR; CDR2 reads FQNEAQ (reference sequence). DNA of the CDR3: TGTGCCAGCAGCGTATTAGCGGGAGGGAGCTACGAGCAGTACTTC. It is translated as CASSVLAGGSYEQYF.

This chain connects TRBV5-1 to TRBJ2-3; tentatively, D is TRBD2 (5 bases). This CDR3 contains 17 residues. Germline V lookup: CDR1 SGHRS, CDR2 YFSETQ. V lost 4 bases to trimming and J lost 1 base, with 19 bases between them. The CDR3 loop reads CASSPTGMVRGTDTQYF. CDR3 nucleotides: TGCGCCAGCAGCCCGACCGGGATGGTTAGGGGCACAGATACGCAGTATTTT.